The source of this TCR beta chain is a study of molecular identifiers for immune sequencing clone quantification. Study-wide results and caveats: Sizes of clones that are highly expanded could be underestimated (if identical TCR molecules share a barcode).

This CDR3 contains 13 residues. The germline CDR1 and CDR2 sequences are MNHEY and SVGEGT. TCRdb independently ran MiXCR on the PCR reads; one entry per CDR3 protein. The sample has under 600,000 distinct CDR3 sequences, under 30% seen once; the top ten hold roughly 0.77%. As regards this clonotype: As yet, its antigen is unknown. Sequence at one end of the junction differs from germline and may be a read error.

The source of this sequence is a human donor in good health. Some libraries in this study had Jurkat cell RNA spiked in. This chain links TRBV6-2 or TRBV6-3 with TRBJ2-1, with D maybe TRBD1 (6 bases). The sample taken for sequencing was naive CD8+ T cells from blood, with Jurkat cell RNA spiked in. Stated subset: FACS-sorted CD8+CD4-CCR7+CD45RA+ naive T cells. The CDR3 region has the DNA TGTGCCAGCAGTTACCCAGGGGCGCCGGAGCAGCTCTTC. Translating gives CASSYPGAPEQLF.